The clone carrying this TCR beta chain appeared a single time. This record belongs to a study of blood T cell repertoires in COVID-19. Study information: Samples came from the United States, Italy and Spain, spanning acute and convalescent COVID-19. In each case, the material was cDNA or gDNA derived from T cells, B-cell-depleted T cells, or PBMCs.

Trimming removed 5 bases at V and 8 bases at J, with 13 bases between. CDR1 is SGHAT, CDR2 FQDESV, per germline (reference sequence). CDR3 size: 14 residues. Sequencing used immunoSEQ multiplex PCR; TCRdb keeps in-frame clones, though not all of them. The sample has roughly 120,000 clones, roughly nine tenths seen once. The chain links TRBV11-1 to TRBJ1-6; possible D gene TRBD1, 5 bases. This sequence was found in a man in his 60s with COVID-19, enrolled during active disease. The sample was peripheral blood. DNA of the CDR3: TGTGCCAGCAGCCTCGACCGGGGGGATTCACCCCTCCACTTT. It translates to CASSLDRGDSPLHF.